This T cell receptor beta chain was captured by sequencing in a study of shared clonotypes between healthy human individuals. Study overall: Three CD4 naive, three CD4 memory, two CD8 naive and one CD8 memory plate were used per donor. Whole-study results and caveats: At large depth, rarefaction still showed sorted-subset sequencing to be incomplete.

In the study's own analysis: ImmunoSEQ supplied junction-only sequences lacking quality scores, so filtering was different. The data were produced by immunoSEQ multiplex PCR, yet TCRdb's version contains in-frame clones alone and is incomplete. V, J and clone size were drawn from that table, and D and trimming were deduced from the DNA. The table has about 2 million clones, about 94% seen once. The CDR3 is made up of 11 amino acids. The V gene's germline CDR1 is SGDLS and CDR2 YYNGEE. V gave up 3 bases and J gave up 5 bases, with 3 bases separating them. This clone was seen only a few times. Antigen unknown. Naive CD8 cells were CD45RO-negative, positively selected for CCR7, excluding terminally differentiated effector memory CD45RA+ cells.

The J gene is TRBJ2-1, the V gene TRBV9; D remains ambiguous. This receptor was identified in a man aged 18 to 29 in good health. Input material: naive CD8+ T cells sorted from blood. The CDR3 DNA reads as TGTGCCAGCAGCGAGAACAATGAGCAGTTCTTC. Residues: CASSENNEQFF.